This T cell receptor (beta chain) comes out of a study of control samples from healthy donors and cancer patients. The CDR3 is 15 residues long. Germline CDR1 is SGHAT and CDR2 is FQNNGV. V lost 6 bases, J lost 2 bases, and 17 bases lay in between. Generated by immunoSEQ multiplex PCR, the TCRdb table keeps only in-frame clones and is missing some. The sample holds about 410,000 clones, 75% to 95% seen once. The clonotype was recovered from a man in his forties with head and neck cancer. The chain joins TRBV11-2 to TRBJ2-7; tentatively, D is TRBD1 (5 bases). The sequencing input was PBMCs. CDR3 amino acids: CASSRPLQTAYEQYF. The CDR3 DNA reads TGTGCCAGCAGTCGCCCCTTACAGACAGCCTACGAGCAGTACTTC. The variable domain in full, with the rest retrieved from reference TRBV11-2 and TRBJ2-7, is EAGVAQSPRYKIIEKRQSVAFWCNPISGHATLYWYQQILGQGPKLLIQFQNNGVVDDSQLPKDRFSAERLKGVDSTLKIQPAKLEDSAVYLCASSRPLQTAYEQYFGPGTRLTVT.